This T cell receptor beta chain was sequenced for a study of blood T cell repertoires in COVID-19 (dated by TCRdb to the early 2020s). For the study in its entirety: The collaborator samples originated in the United States, Italy and Spain and spanned the acute and convalescent phases of COVID-19. Where available, HLA class I and class II types were taken from metadata supplied by the sample provider and were not determined by assay-based typing. The repertoires were made available in a free public database intended to serve as a resource for research on the immune response to SARS-CoV-2. A de-identified subject ID, COVID-19 status, age in years and sex were almost always included in the sample metadata. Samples were obtained from the ongoing ImmuneRACE study (first 160 participants) and from over a thousand subjects provided by 6 global collaborators. The prospective study material was composed of cDNA or gDNA derived from T cells, B-cell-depleted T cells, or PBMCs. Subjects who had been exposed to COVID-19, were actively infected with it, or had recovered from it provided the deeply sampled blood TCRbeta repertoires that made up the dataset. Beyond this particular receptor, the publication reports: How much clinical and demographic metadata was included differed by source and by participant, and the metadata was provided uncurated.

TCRbeta CDR3 regions were amplified from genomic DNA by means of the immunoSEQ Assay, a bias-controlled multiplex PCR. Turning to the authors' computational methods: The number of nucleated cells in each sample was estimated by amplification of reference gene primers within the assay. To quantify the absolute abundance of each unique TCRbeta CDR3 rearrangement, sequence reads were collapsed and filtered. For each sample, productive Simpson clonality was calculated by taking the square root of Simpson's diversity index across productive rearrangements. TCRdb limited this immuneACCESS table to in-frame rearrangements with V and J called. A share of clones is missing; checked studies link under half to unresolved V genes, and the rest is unexplained. The D gene and trimming were derived from the DNA, and the V and J assignments and clone size from that table. For this sample there are some 80,000 clones; around 90% appear just once. The ten top clones hold around 3% of the sample.

Whole blood was collected in K2EDTA tubes by collaborating institutions according to the institutions' own protocols. Collaborator samples were shipped for TCRbeta analysis as frozen whole blood, isolated PBMCs, or DNA extracted from either sample type. V loses 4 bases, J loses 7 bases, and the germline ends lie 10 bases apart. Based on the germline V gene, the CDR1 and CDR2 sequences are MNHEY and SVGEGT. Including the terminal cysteine and phenylalanine, the CDR3 comprises 12 residues. This entry keeps only the CDR3 DNA: 36 bases, framed from base 1. About this clone: Its specific antigen is unknown. No much larger clone is present one base from it, and per-base qualities are unavailable.

The source material was peripheral blood. The chain is encoded by TRBV6-2 or TRBV6-3 joined to TRBJ1-2; tentative D gene TRBD1, with 5 bases matching. The receptor comes from a woman aged 45-59 years with active or convalescent COVID-19. The CDR3 sequence is CASSSGTFGYTF. The DNA is as follows: TGTGCCAGCAGTTCCGGGACTTTTGGCTACACCTTC.